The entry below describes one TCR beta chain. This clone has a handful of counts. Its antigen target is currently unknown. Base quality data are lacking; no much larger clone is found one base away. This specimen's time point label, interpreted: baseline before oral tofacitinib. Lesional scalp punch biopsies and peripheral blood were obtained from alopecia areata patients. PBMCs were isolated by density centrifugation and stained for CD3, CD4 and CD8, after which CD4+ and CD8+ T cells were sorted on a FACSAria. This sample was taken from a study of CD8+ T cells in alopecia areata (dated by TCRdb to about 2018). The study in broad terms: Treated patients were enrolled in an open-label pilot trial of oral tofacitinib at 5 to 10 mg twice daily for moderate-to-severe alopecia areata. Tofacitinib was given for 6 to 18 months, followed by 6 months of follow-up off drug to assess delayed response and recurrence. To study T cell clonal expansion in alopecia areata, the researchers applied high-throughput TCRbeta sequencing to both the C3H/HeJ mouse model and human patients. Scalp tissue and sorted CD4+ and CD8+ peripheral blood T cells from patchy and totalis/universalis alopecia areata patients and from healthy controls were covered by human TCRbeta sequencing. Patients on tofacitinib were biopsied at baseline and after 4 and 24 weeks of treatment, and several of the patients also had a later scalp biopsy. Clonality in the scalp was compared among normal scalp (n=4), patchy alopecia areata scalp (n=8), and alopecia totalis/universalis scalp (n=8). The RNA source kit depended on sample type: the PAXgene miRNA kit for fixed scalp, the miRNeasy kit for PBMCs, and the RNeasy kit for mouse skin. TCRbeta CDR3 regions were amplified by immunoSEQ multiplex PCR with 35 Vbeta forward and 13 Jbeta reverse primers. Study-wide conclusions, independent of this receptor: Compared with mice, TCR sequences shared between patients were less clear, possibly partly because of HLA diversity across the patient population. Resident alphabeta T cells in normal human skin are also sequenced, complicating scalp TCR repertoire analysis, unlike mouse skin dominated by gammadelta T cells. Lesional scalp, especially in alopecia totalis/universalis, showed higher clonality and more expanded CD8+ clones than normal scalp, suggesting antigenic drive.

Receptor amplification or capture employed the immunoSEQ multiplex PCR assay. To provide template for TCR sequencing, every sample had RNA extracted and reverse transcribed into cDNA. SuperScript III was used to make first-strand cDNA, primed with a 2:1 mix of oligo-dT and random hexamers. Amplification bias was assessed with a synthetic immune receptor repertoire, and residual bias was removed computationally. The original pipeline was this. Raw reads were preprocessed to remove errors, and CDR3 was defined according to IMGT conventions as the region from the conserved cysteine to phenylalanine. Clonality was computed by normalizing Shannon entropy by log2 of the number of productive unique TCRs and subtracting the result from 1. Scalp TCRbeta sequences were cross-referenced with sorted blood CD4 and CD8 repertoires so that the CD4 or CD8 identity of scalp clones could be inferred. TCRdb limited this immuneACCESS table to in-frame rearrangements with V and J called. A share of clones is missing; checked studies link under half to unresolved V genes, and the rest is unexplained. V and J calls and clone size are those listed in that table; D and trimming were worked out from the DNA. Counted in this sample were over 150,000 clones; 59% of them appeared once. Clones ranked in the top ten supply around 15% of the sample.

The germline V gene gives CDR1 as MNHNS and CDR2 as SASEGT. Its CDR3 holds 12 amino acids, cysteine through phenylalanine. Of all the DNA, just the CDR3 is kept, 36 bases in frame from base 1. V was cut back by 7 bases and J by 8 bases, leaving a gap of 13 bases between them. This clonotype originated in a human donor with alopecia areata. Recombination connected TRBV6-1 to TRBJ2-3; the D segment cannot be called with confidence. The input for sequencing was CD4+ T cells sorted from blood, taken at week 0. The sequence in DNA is TGTGCCAGCACCGTGACCGTTGGTACGCAGTATTTT. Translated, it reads CASTVTVGTQYF.